One sample yielded the 22 T cell receptor beta chains listed below, sequenced in a study of T cells of healthy individuals. MiXCR, applied by TCRdb to the 5' RACE reads, yields one record per CDR3 protein. Of about 82,000 distinct CDR3 sequences listed, 5% are singletons. Receptors originate from a female donor in good health.

With regard to this clonotype: A much larger clone sits a single nucleotide away, making a read error possible. V and J are TRBV2 and TRBJ2-7, with TRBD1 matching 9 bases. Germline V gives CDR1 SNHLY, CDR2 FYNNEI. CDR3 size: 13 residues. The V and J ends lost 8 bases and 4 bases, in that order; junction bases with no gene match: 6. CDR3 nucleotides: TGTGCCAGCGAGGGACAGGGTTTTTACGAGCAGTACTTC. Translated: CASEGQGFYEQYF.

The gene calls are TRBV6-6 and TRBJ1-1, with unresolved D. CDR1 is MNHNY and CDR2 is SVGAGI in the germline V gene (reference sequence). Between the trimmed V and J ends, which lost 7 bases and 5 bases, there was a span of 8 bases. This CDR3 is built from 11 residues. This chain's CDR3 is CASIRATEAFF. The CDR3 nucleotides read TGTGCCAGCATAAGGGCAACTGAAGCTTTCTTT.

In its sample, this clonotype was seen many times. The chain recombines TRBV29-1 with TRBJ2-6; 7 nucleotides line up with TRBD2. This CDR3 has 13 amino acids. Germline assignment: CDR1 SQVTM and CDR2 ANQGSEA. Trimming removed 6 bases from V and 2 bases from J; junction bases left unmatched: 1. The CDR3 coding sequence is TGCAGCGTACGGGGGGCTGGGGCCAACGTCCTGACTTTC. Protein: CSVRGAGANVLTF.

This clonotype was detected many times. The CDR3 region is CASRRGVGTDTQYF. The CDR3 region has the DNA TGTGCCAGCCGAAGGGGGGTGGGCACAGATACGCAGTATTTT. The chain is built from TRBV6-5 and TRBJ2-3, with D perhaps given as TRBD1 or TRBD2 (6 bases each). Trimming took off 8 bases at V and 1 base at J, with 13 bases between the two ends. The CDR3 runs 14 residues. CDR1 is MNHEY and CDR2 is SVGAGI in the germline V gene.

This clonotype was recorded many times. The rearrangement uses TRBV29-1 and TRBJ2-2; unclear D gene. CDR1 and CDR2 from the germline V gene are SQVTM and ANQGSEA. CDR3 length equals 14 residues. The V gene lost 6 bases and the J gene lost 7 bases, with 18 bases spanning the gap. CDR3 in DNA: TGCAGCGTCGGTGGCACGTATTTGGGCGGGGAGCTGTTTTTT. Its protein is CSVGGTYLGGELFF.

This clonotype occurred many times. V gene TRBV29-1 combines with J gene TRBJ2-1, with 12 nucleotides matching TRBD2. V shed 4 bases and J 7 bases; nucleotides not matched to a gene: 5. The CDR3 consists of 14 residues. Per the germline V gene, CDR1 is SQVTM and CDR2 is ANQGSEA. CDR3 DNA: TGCAGCGTTGTGACTAGCGGGAGAGGAAATGAGCAGTTCTTC. Encoded protein: CSVVTSGRGNEQFF.

This clonotype has at least ten counts. V and J are TRBV28 and TRBJ2-1; 14 bases match TRBD2. V trimming: 6 bases; J trimming: 1 base; junction bases outside the gene matches: 2. CDR3 length: 16 residues. CDR1 MDHEN and CDR2 SYDVKM come from the germline V gene. CDR3 sequence reads: CASRGTSGSSYNEQFF. In DNA form, the CDR3 reads TGTGCCAGCAGGGGGACTAGCGGGAGTTCCTACAATGAGCAGTTCTTC.

This clonotype was seen repeatedly, ten times or more. The CDR3 protein is CASRLTAARDTQYF. The CDR3 region has the DNA TGTGCCAGCAGGTTAACAGCGGCCCGCGATACGCAGTATTTT. This chain joins TRBV7-8 and TRBJ2-3, with D possibly matching TRBD2 (5 bases). Germline CDR1 SGHVS, CDR2 FQNEAQ. V was shortened by 6 bases and J by 6 bases, with 16 bases between the two germline ends. The CDR3 is 14 residues long.

The table lists this clonotype with many counts. This rearrangement joins TRBV30 to TRBJ1-1; unclear D gene. Trimming cost V 4 bases and J 4 bases, with 13 bases left between them. Germline V gene lookup returns CDR1 GTSNPN and CDR2 SVGIG (reference sequence). This CDR3 region has 13 residues. The CDR3, as DNA: TGTGCCTGGAACGCAGTCAAGGGCACTGAAGCTTTCTTT. Translation: CAWNAVKGTEAFF.

This clonotype was observed at least ten times. The chain employs TRBV27 and TRBJ1-3, with a possible D match to TRBD1 (5 bases). The CDR3 has 15 amino acids. Per germline, CDR1 MNHEY and CDR2 SMNVEV (reference sequence). Trimming removed 5 bases from V and 0 bases from J, with 11 bases in between. The CDR3 nucleotides are TGTGCCAGCAGTCAAGTGGGGCTCTCTGGAAACACCATATATTTT. Translating it yields CASSQVGLSGNTIYF.

The sample holds many counts of this clonotype. The chain has TRBV20-1 and TRBJ2-3; a weak D match, TRBD2 (6 bases). The germline V and J ends were trimmed by 4 bases and 4 bases, with 15 bases remaining between them. Germline CDR1 is DFQATT and CDR2 is SNEGSKA (reference sequence). The CDR3 totals 14 residues. The CDR3 spells CSANRPGVPDTQYF. In nucleotides, the CDR3 is TGCAGTGCTAACCGACCGGGAGTTCCAGATACGCAGTATTTT.

This clonotype was recorded many times. The rearrangement links TRBV7-6 to TRBJ2-7, with 7 nucleotides matching TRBD2. The CDR3 has 12 residues. The germline gives CDR1 SGHVS, CDR2 FNYEAQ. The CDR3 reads CASGERSYEQYF. CDR3 nucleotides: TGTGCGAGCGGGGAACGCTCCTACGAGCAGTACTTC.

V and J are TRBV29-1 and TRBJ1-1; D might be TRBD1 (6 bases). The germline gives CDR1 SQVTM, CDR2 ANQGSEA. Deletions cut 3 bases from V and 2 bases from J, with 16 bases between. The CDR3 sequence is 15 residues long. This CDR3 reads CSVEWQGTTNTEAFF. The CDR3 nucleotides are TGCAGCGTTGAGTGGCAGGGGACTACAAACACTGAAGCTTTCTTT.

This clonotype was counted many times. The chain has TRBV7-9 and TRBJ1-1; tentatively, D is TRBD1 (6 bases). CDR3 length equals 15 residues. Trimming removed 1 base from V and 1 base from J, with 10 bases in between. Germline CDR1 and CDR2: SEHNR and FQNEAQ (reference sequence). The chain's CDR3 is CASSLGPQGNTEAFF. DNA of the CDR3: TGTGCCAGCAGCTTAGGCCCACAGGGGAACACTGAAGCTTTCTTT. The complete variable domain, with remaining parts taken from reference TRBV7-9 and TRBJ1-1, reads DTGVSQNPRHKITKRGQNVTFRCDPISEHNRLYWYRQTLGQGPEFLTYFQNEAQLEKSRLLSDRFSAERPKGSFSTLEIQRTEQGDSAMYLCASSLGPQGNTEAFFGQGTRLTVV.

This clonotype has only a few counts. This chain connects TRBV6-2 or TRBV6-3 to TRBJ1-2, with D unresolved. Germline V gives CDR1 MNHEY, CDR2 SVGEGT. CDR3 length: 14 amino acids. V gave up 5 bases and J gave up 4 bases, with 14 bases separating them. This chain's CDR3 is CASSPMTVIYGYTF. CDR3 DNA: TGTGCCAGCAGTCCGATGACGGTCATCTATGGCTACACCTTC.

This clonotype has only a few counts. This sequence joins TRBV5-1 and TRBJ2-3; 8 nucleotides agree with TRBD1. The J segment lost 3 bases and the V segment lost 2 bases, leaving 14 bases of the junction unmatched. This CDR3 is 18 amino acids long. CDR1 and CDR2 (germline): SGHRS, YFSETQ. CDR3 coding DNA: TGCGCCAGCAGCTTCGGACAGGGCGGTCAGATTGGTACAGATACGCAGTATTTT. Its translation is CASSFGQGGQIGTDTQYF.

This clonotype was observed at least ten times. V is TRBV12-3 or TRBV12-4 and J is TRBJ2-2; no reliable D call. The CDR3 extends over 12 amino acids. The V gene lost 4 bases and the J gene lost 5 bases, with 5 bases spanning the gap. The CDR3 protein is CASSYGTGELFF. The CDR3 DNA is TGTGCCAGCAGTTACGGTACCGGGGAGCTGTTTTTT.

The sample holds many counts of this clonotype. The chain carries TRBV11-2 and TRBJ2-3, with D possibly being TRBD2 (5 bases). Germline V CDR1 and CDR2: SGHAT, FQNNGV. The CDR3 has 15 residues. Trimming left V 4 bases short and J 4 bases short, with 15 bases between. CDR3 coding DNA: TGTGCCAGCAGCTCCGATTTCATTAGCGCAGATACGCAGTATTTT. This gives the protein CASSSDFISADTQYF.

This clonotype was recorded many times. This sequence joins TRBV21-1 and TRBJ2-1; TRBD2, the table's D call, was not compared with the DNA. TRBV21-1 is a recognized pseudogene. CDR3 length equals 17 residues. The DNA of the CDR3 is TGTGCCAGCAGCAAAGCGGGGTCCTCTCCAAACTACAATGAGCAGTTCTTC. Translated: CASSKAGSSPNYNEQFF.

This clonotype was observed a handful of times. The chain uses TRBV11-2 and TRBJ2-1; TRBD1 agrees at 8 bases. Germline V lookup: CDR1 SGHAT, CDR2 FQNNGV. The CDR3 runs to 15 residues. The trim removed 3 bases at V and 7 bases at J, leaving 8 bases unmatched. In DNA, the CDR3 is TGTGCCAGCAGCTTGGGAGGACAGGGTTCTAATGAGCAGTTCTTC. It specifies CASSLGGQGSNEQFF.

Turning to this clonotype: A read error may be the cause here, since a much bigger clone is one base away. The gene calls are TRBV5-6 and TRBJ2-3, with D maybe TRBD1 (6 bases). V gave up 0 bases and J gave up 4 bases, with 6 bases separating them. CDR1 and CDR2 from the germline V gene are SGHDT and YYEEEE. This CDR3 comprises 13 residues. DNA of the CDR3: TGTGCCAGCAGCTTGGGGACAGCAGATACGCAGTATTTT. It is translated as CASSLGTADTQYF.

This clonotype has only a few counts. The rearrangement uses TRBV5-1 and TRBJ1-4, with 10 positions matching TRBD1. Germline CDR1 SGHRS, CDR2 YFSETQ. Trimming at V came to 2 bases and at J to 6 bases, leaving 4 bases not matched to a gene. This CDR3 has 15 amino acids. The CDR3 reads CASSLSGTGDEKLFF. CDR3 sequence (DNA): TGCGCCAGCAGCTTATCTGGGACAGGGGATGAAAAACTGTTTTTT.